This TCR beta chain derives from a study of blood T cell repertoires in COVID-19. Study-wide context: Acute and convalescent COVID-19 specimens originated in the United States, Italy and Spain. T cells, B-cell-depleted T cells, or PBMCs provided the cDNA or gDNA that served as material.

Germline CDR1 SGHNT, CDR2 YENEEA. The germline V and J ends were trimmed by 4 bases and 0 bases, with 10 bases remaining between them. The CDR3 is 16 amino acids. Authors' data handling: Cell counts per sample came from amplifying reference gene primers. Data came from immunoSEQ multiplex PCR; TCRdb stores just in-frame clones and leaves some out. That table supplies the V and J calls and clone size; D and trimming were determined from the DNA. The sample yields about 78,000 clones, around 74% seen once. This receptor was taken from a human donor in a cohort sampled during active COVID-19. V and J are TRBV11-3 and TRBJ2-6; possibly TRBD1 for D (6 bases). Sequencing input: peripheral blood. The DNA for the CDR3 is TGTGCCAGCAGCTCGGACAGTTACTCTGGGGCCAACGTCCTGACTTTC. Translated: CASSSDSYSGANVLTF.